This T cell receptor beta chain was recovered during a study of blood T cells in healthy people across ages. Study conclusions and caveats: Compared with aged donors, long-lived donors showed fewer expanded clones, suggesting selection.

Deletions cut 8 bases from V and 7 bases from J, with 15 bases between. From germline, CDR1 is SGHRS and CDR2 YFSETQ. The CDR3 covers 12 residues. Together with a sample-barcoded 5' primer, a J-beta primer mix was included in a second PCR lasting roughly 7 to 11 cycles. Each TCR beta cDNA got a 12-nucleotide random molecular identifier. TCRdb reanalysed the 5' RACE reads using MiXCR and keeps one entry per CDR3 protein. The table shows roughly 700,000 distinct CDR3 sequences, with just under 25% occurring only once. This clonotype was counted only a few times. Its antigen remains unidentified. These data were likewise used in another study, on T cells of mothers and their children.

V and J are TRBV5-1 and TRBJ1-1; D is ambiguous. Sequencing used blood. This TCR came from a boy aged 5-17 years in good health. CDR3: CASYDTGREAFF. In DNA, the CDR3 is TGCGCCAGTTACGACACCGGACGTGAAGCTTTCTTT.